These T cell receptor beta chains were read from a single sample in a study of blood T cell repertoires in COVID-19. Sequencing used immunoSEQ multiplex PCR; TCRdb keeps in-frame clones, though not all of them. Here the sample spans fewer than 200,000 clones, 70% to 90% being singletons. Sequencing was carried out using peripheral blood. All receptors derive from a woman aged 45-65 years with COVID-19, enrolled during active disease. Each CDR3 is given with its conserved first and last residue. The D gene is left open where the match is weak.

d_call: TRBD1
j_call: TRBJ1-2
v_call: TRBV6-2/TRBV6-3
cdr3_length: 15
cdr3_aa: CASSLEETGLYGYTF

d_call: .
j_call: TRBJ1-4
v_call: TRBV27
cdr3_length: 14
cdr3_aa: CASSTGLVNEKLFF

d_call: TRBD2
j_call: TRBJ2-7
v_call: TRBV5-1
cdr3_length: 14
cdr3_aa: CASSVSGGAYEQYF

d_call: TRBD1
j_call: TRBJ1-5
v_call: TRBV30
cdr3_length: 15
cdr3_aa: CAWSKGQGAFQPQHF

d_call: TRBD1
j_call: TRBJ1-2
v_call: TRBV4-1
cdr3_length: 15
cdr3_aa: CASSVRDSDSTGYTF

d_call: TRBD1
j_call: TRBJ1-5
v_call: TRBV19
cdr3_length: 12
cdr3_aa: CASSIGGQPQRF

d_call: .
j_call: TRBJ2-2
v_call: TRBV7-9
cdr3_length: 14
cdr3_aa: CASSLELSTGELFF

d_call: .
j_call: TRBJ1-5
v_call: TRBV3-1/TRBV3-2
cdr3_length: 14
cdr3_aa: CASSQEGSSQPQHF

d_call: .
j_call: TRBJ1-5
v_call: TRBV6-1
cdr3_length: 16
cdr3_aa: CASSVVTSYSNQPQHF

d_call: .
j_call: TRBJ1-2
v_call: TRBV27
cdr3_length: 18
cdr3_aa: CASSLFRPTGFGDYGYTF

d_call: .
j_call: TRBJ1-2
v_call: TRBV5-4
cdr3_length: 15
cdr3_aa: CASSLEAGQIYGYTF

d_call: TRBD1
j_call: TRBJ1-3
v_call: TRBV4-2
cdr3_length: 15
cdr3_aa: CASSQGDRAGNTIYF

d_call: .
j_call: TRBJ2-1
v_call: TRBV14
cdr3_length: 17
cdr3_aa: CASSQGALRGYHNEQFF

d_call: TRBD2
j_call: TRBJ2-1
v_call: TRBV3-1/TRBV3-2
cdr3_length: 16
cdr3_aa: CASSQCGGGAWNEQFF

d_call: .
j_call: TRBJ1-2
v_call: TRBV6-5
cdr3_length: 16
cdr3_aa: CASSYSQAAIFYGYTF

d_call: TRBD1
j_call: TRBJ2-7
v_call: TRBV4-1
cdr3_length: 16
cdr3_aa: CASSPIPDRASYEQYF

d_call: TRBD2
j_call: TRBJ2-1
v_call: TRBV27
cdr3_length: 16
cdr3_aa: CASSLLGLAGGDEQFF

d_call: .
j_call: TRBJ1-3
v_call: TRBV19
cdr3_length: 15
cdr3_aa: CASSRYRDTGNTIYF

d_call: .
j_call: TRBJ1-6
v_call: TRBV11-2
cdr3_length: 18
cdr3_aa: CASSLDGTPLSYNSPLHF

d_call: .
j_call: TRBJ1-2
v_call: TRBV9
cdr3_length: 15
cdr3_aa: CASSVGGSKEGGYTF

d_call: TRBD2
j_call: TRBJ2-7
v_call: TRBV4-1
cdr3_length: 17
cdr3_aa: CASSQDLVGSGTYEQYF

d_call: .
j_call: TRBJ2-1
v_call: TRBV2
cdr3_length: 13
cdr3_aa: CASSVGNYNEQFF

d_call: .
j_call: TRBJ2-1
v_call: TRBV2
cdr3_length: 12
cdr3_aa: CASSTQVGEQFF

d_call: TRBD2
j_call: TRBJ2-3
v_call: TRBV29-1
cdr3_length: 13
cdr3_aa: CSVAGTSADTQYF

d_call: TRBD2
j_call: TRBJ2-5
v_call: TRBV2
cdr3_length: 15
cdr3_aa: CASAGGLAGQETQYF

d_call: TRBD1
j_call: TRBJ2-5
v_call: TRBV9
cdr3_length: 14
cdr3_aa: CASSRGQNQETQYF

d_call: TRBD1
j_call: TRBJ1-5
v_call: TRBV15
cdr3_length: 15
cdr3_aa: CATSRGQGLYQPQHF